This TCR beta chain is from a study of cytomegalovirus exposure and HLA in healthy donors. Overall study findings and caveats: With later analysis, a missense DCLRE1C variant became linked to TCR beta V- and J-gene trimming.

Both 60 Vbeta primers and 13 Jbeta primers went into the PCR. Sequencing was performed with immunoSEQ multiplex PCR; in TCRdb, only in-frame clones are kept and a portion is missing. This sample has about 160,000 clones; 77% occur once, and the top ten carry approximately 1.6%. A word on this clone: The target antigen is unknown.

Per the germline V gene, CDR1 is MNHNS and CDR2 is SASEGT. Trimming took 3 bases from V and 8 from J; bases not matched to a gene: 5. This CDR3 is built from 14 residues. The genes are TRBV6-1 and TRBJ1-4; 8 bases fit TRBD1. This receptor was identified in a woman in her twenties or thirties in good health and CMV-seronegative. Input material: PBMCs. Here the CDR3 DNA reads TGTGCCAGCAGTGATGGACAGGGTGGAGAAAAACTGTTTTTT. This gives the protein CASSDGQGGEKLFF.